Shown below are 15 T cell receptor beta chains from a single sample sequenced in a study of blood T cells in healthy people across ages. Together with a sample-barcoded 5' primer, a J-beta primer mix was included in a second PCR lasting about 6 to 12 cycles. In TCRdb, the 5' RACE reads were re-called with MiXCR into one record per CDR3 protein. The repertoire has hundreds of thousands of distinct CDR3 sequences, under 55% of them found once; the top ten carry approximately 19%. The sample was blood. The receptor source for this set is a man aged 60-69 years in good health.

This chain connects TRBV6-1 to TRBJ2-7, with 12 positions matching TRBD2. Per germline, CDR1 MNHNS and CDR2 SASEGT. J gave up 2 bases and V 6 bases, and 8 bases lay outside the gene matches. The CDR3 contains 16 residues. CDR3 bases: TGTGCCAGCAGAGAACGAGGACTAGCGGGGACCTACGAGCAGTACTTC. Translation: CASRERGLAGTYEQYF.

The DNA of the CDR3 is TGCAGTGCTACCCCACTCGACGGGGGGCTGTACGAGCAGTACTTC. Translating it yields CSATPLDGGLYEQYF. The chain couples TRBV20-1 to TRBJ2-7, with a weak D call TRBD2 (7 bases). CDR3 size: 15 residues. Trimming took 4 bases from V and 4 from J, leaving 20 bases between them. The V gene's germline CDR1 is DFQATT and CDR2 SNEGSKA (reference sequence).

The V call is TRBV11-3, the J call TRBJ2-7; D is uncertain. The CDR3 covers 13 residues. The V and J ends lost 5 bases and 0 bases respectively, with 8 bases between them. Germline V lookup: CDR1 SGHNT, CDR2 YENEEA. CDR3 nucleotide sequence: TGTGCCAGCAGCAAACCAAGCTCCTACGAGCAGTACTTC. Translating it yields CASSKPSSYEQYF.

This sequence joins TRBV20-1 and TRBJ2-1; 11 bases are a match to TRBD2. The CDR3 runs to 15 residues. Trimming at V came to 3 bases and at J to 7 bases, leaving 8 bases not matched to a gene. Germline V CDR1 and CDR2: DFQATT, SNEGSKA (reference sequence). For the CDR3, the DNA is TGCAGTGCTAGGGATGTTAGCGGGGGGGCGAATGAGCAGTTCTTC. Residues: CSARDVSGGANEQFF.

This clonotype occurred a few times. V is TRBV6-5 and J is TRBJ1-2; TRBD1 aligns across 7 bases. After removal of 5 bases from V and 8 bases from J, the junction contained 11 bases not matched to a gene. The CDR3 loop spans 14 amino acids. CDR1 and CDR2 (germline): MNHEY, SVGAGI. Written as DNA, the CDR3 is TGTGCCAGCAGTCGAAAACAGGGGAGTATGGGCTACACCTTC. Protein product: CASSRKQGSMGYTF.

The chain employs TRBV28 and TRBJ1-6; D may be TRBD1 (6 bases). Germline assignment: CDR1 MDHEN and CDR2 SYDVKM. The length of the CDR3 is 17 residues. Trimming stripped 4 bases from V and 10 bases from J, with 23 bases between. CDR3 protein: CASSSDSFVQGWSPLHF. CDR3 DNA sequence: TGTGCCAGCAGTTCGGACAGCTTCGTCCAGGGCTGGTCACCCCTCCACTTT.

The chain links TRBV5-1 to TRBJ2-5, with TRBD1 matching 10 bases. The last part of the DNA fits TRBJ2-4 better; the J call may be wrong. This CDR3 has 18 amino acids. Per germline, CDR1 SGHRS and CDR2 YFSETQ. As DNA, the CDR3 is TGCGCCAGCAGCTTGCTGAGTGGACAGGGGGACCGTGGAAACATTCAGTACTTC. It encodes CASSLLSGQGDRGNIQYF.

This clonotype has more than one count but fewer than ten. This chain joins TRBV28 and TRBJ2-7, with 7 bases fitting TRBD1. The DNA matches TRBJ2-5 better at its end, which makes the J call doubtful. This CDR3 contains 15 residues. Per germline, CDR1 MDHEN and CDR2 SYDVKM. CDR3 coding DNA: TGTGCCAGCAGTTTACTGACAGGGAATCAAGAGACCCAGTACTTC. This sequence encodes CASSLLTGNQETQYF.

This clonotype was seen more than once but under ten times. The chain is built from TRBV4-3 and TRBJ2-3; 11 bases map to TRBD2. Unmatched junction bases numbered 8, after V lost 2 bases and J lost 4 bases. The germline gives CDR1 LGHNA, CDR2 YSLEER. The CDR3 totals 17 residues. CDR3 residues: CASSQLWASGRSDTQYF. The CDR3 DNA sequence: TGCGCCAGCAGCCAACTCTGGGCTAGCGGGAGGTCAGATACGCAGTATTTT.

The CDR3 DNA sequence: TGCAGCGTTGGAGCGTATTCCTACGAGCAGTACTTC. It specifies CSVGAYSYEQYF. The chain joins TRBV29-1 to TRBJ2-7; D gene unclear. Deletions cut 4 bases from V and 1 base from J, with 8 bases between. The CDR3 is made up of 12 amino acids. Per germline, CDR1 SQVTM and CDR2 ANQGSEA.

The chain links TRBV4-3 to TRBJ2-2; tentatively, D is TRBD2 (5 bases). CDR1 and CDR2 from the germline V gene are LGHNA and YSLEER. V lost 4 bases, J lost 7 bases, and 10 bases lay in between. CDR3 length: 13 residues. The CDR3 sequence: CASSRGSYGELFF. In nucleotides, the CDR3 is TGCGCCAGCAGCCGAGGGTCCTACGGGGAGCTGTTTTTT.

V is TRBV4-3 and J is TRBJ2-7; either TRBD1 or TRBD2 may fit D (6 bases each). V was shortened by 0 bases and J by 1 base, with 10 bases between the two germline ends. The CDR3 loop spans 15 amino acids. Germline values: CDR1 LGHNA, CDR2 YSLEER. This CDR3 reads CASSQDIGGSYEQYF. Here the CDR3 DNA reads TGCGCCAGCAGCCAAGATATAGGGGGGTCCTACGAGCAGTACTTC.

The chain has TRBV7-9 and TRBJ2-3; perhaps TRBD1 as D (6 bases). V was cut by 6 bases and J by 2 bases, with 15 bases left in between. Looked up from germline, CDR1 is SEHNR and CDR2 is FQNEAQ (reference sequence). CDR3 size: 15 residues. The CDR3 nucleotides read TGTGCCAGCAGGATCGGGACAAGCAACACAGATACGCAGTATTTT. As protein: CASRIGTSNTDTQYF.

This clonotype was detected only a few times. The V call is TRBV9, the J call TRBJ2-1, with 8 bases lining up with TRBD2. V shed 0 bases and J 0 bases; nucleotides not matched to a gene: 5. This CDR3 has 17 residues. Germline-derived CDR1 and CDR2 are SGDLS and YYNGEE. CDR3: CASSVVGRGGSYNEQFF. Written as DNA, the CDR3 is TGTGCCAGCAGCGTAGTCGGTCGGGGGGGCTCCTACAATGAGCAGTTCTTC.

The chain uses TRBV20-1 and TRBJ2-5; TRBD1 agrees at 7 bases. This CDR3 contains 13 residues. In germline, CDR1 is DFQATT, CDR2 SNEGSKA (reference sequence). V was clipped by 0 bases and J by 9 bases; unmatched bases: 7. DNA for the CDR3: TGCAGTGCTAGAGAAGGGGGCGCGAGTCCCCAGTACTTC. This codes for CSAREGGASPQYF.